This TCR beta chain was found in a study of OX40 agonist ivuxolimab in advanced cancers. Per the germline V gene, CDR1 is SQVTM and CDR2 is ANQGSEA. V lost 0 bases to trimming and J lost 4 bases, with 7 bases between them. The CDR3 totals 13 residues. Profiling relied on immunoSEQ multiplex PCR, and the TCRdb table lists in-frame clones only, not all of them. The table shows roughly 86,000 clones, with approximately 90% occurring only once. This chain connects TRBV29-1 to TRBJ2-1; D uncertain. This TCR came from an adult with an advanced solid tumor such as melanoma, head and neck, liver or kidney cancer. The source material was CD4+ or CD8+ T cells sorted from blood, sampled in a trial of the OX40 agonist ivuxolimab. The CDR3 sequence is CSVEDGQYNEQFF. The CDR3 DNA is TGCAGCGTTGAAGATGGGCAGTACAATGAGCAGTTCTTC.